These 8 T cell receptor beta chains were sequenced from one sample in a study of T-cell reconstitution after alpha-beta-depleted transplantation in children. It was with unique molecular identifiers that the TCRbeta library was prepared. Each CDR3 protein is one row after TCRdb ran MiXCR on the PCR reads. The table has roughly 200,000 distinct CDR3 sequences, approximately 6.6% seen once; the top ten hold around 3.1%. The sequencing here drew on PBMCs from the stem cell graft donor, taken from the stem cell graft. Receptors were obtained from a human donor who donated a stem cell graft to a child with Wiskott-Aldrich syndrome.

The V call is TRBV18, the J call TRBJ1-1; D might be TRBD1 (6 bases). V lost 4 bases and J lost 5, with 17 bases in between. Germline lookup yields CDR1 KGHSH and CDR2 LQKENI. This CDR3 is 15 amino acids long. DNA of the CDR3: TGTGCCAGCTCACATCGGGGGCTCATAAAGACTGAAGCTTTCTTT. Translation gives CASSHRGLIKTEAFF.

Regarding this clonotype: This may be a read error: a much more frequent sequence differs by one nucleotide. The rearrangement uses TRBV5-1 and TRBJ1-1; D is unresolved. From germline, CDR1 is SGHRS and CDR2 YFSETQ. This CDR3 contains 13 residues. V lost 2 bases to trimming and J lost 4 bases, with 9 bases between them. The CDR3 region is CASSFGSGTEAFF. As DNA, the CDR3 is TGCGCCAGCAGCTTCGGTAGTGGCACTGAAGCTTTCTTT.

This clonotype was detected many times. The chain is built from TRBV12-3 or TRBV12-4 and TRBJ1-5; D is ambiguous. This CDR3 is built from 14 residues. The V end was cut by 3 bases, the J end by 3 bases, with 9 bases between. The CDR3 DNA is TGTGCCAGCAGTTTTGGAGACATCAATCAGCCCCAGCATTTT. Amino acid sequence: CASSFGDINQPQHF.

This clonotype was recorded at least ten times. The chain employs TRBV24-1 and TRBJ2-1, with TRBD1 identical over 12 bases. Per the germline V gene, CDR1 is KGHDR and CDR2 is SFDVKD. V lost 4 bases, J lost 4 bases, and 7 bases stayed unmatched. This CDR3 spans 17 amino acids. CDR3 sequence (DNA): TGTGCCACCAGTGAGCCTCCGGGACAGGGGGCATACAATGAGCAGTTCTTC. It encodes CATSEPPGQGAYNEQFF.

This clonotype was observed at least ten times. V gene TRBV20-1 combines with J gene TRBJ2-1; unclear D gene. The CDR3 is 15 amino acids. Germline CDR1 and CDR2: DFQATT and SNEGSKA (reference sequence). V lost 0 bases, J lost 1 base, and 10 bases lay in between. CDR3 residues: CSARDLGFSYNEQFF. CDR3 coding DNA: TGCAGTGCTAGAGATCTTGGCTTTTCCTACAATGAGCAGTTCTTC.

This clonotype was detected a few times. J is TRBJ2-1 and V is TRBV3-1; perhaps TRBD2 as D (5 bases). The CDR3 length is 12 residues. CDR1 is LGHDT, CDR2 YNNKEL, per germline (reference sequence). With 8 bases removed from V and 16 bases from J, the gap between germline ends came to 21 bases. CDR3 amino acids: CASGRSGSPRFF. Here the CDR3 DNA reads TGTGCCAGCGGCCGGAGCGGATCACCGCGATTCTTC.

This clonotype was counted many times. This chain links TRBV7-2 with TRBJ1-1, with D unclear. Trimming removed 5 bases from V and 0 bases from J, with 10 bases in between. Per germline, CDR1 SGHTA and CDR2 FQGNSA. This CDR3 has 14 amino acids. The CDR3 sequence is CASSPHRVNTEAFF. The DNA for the CDR3 is TGTGCCAGCAGCCCGCACAGAGTGAACACTGAAGCTTTCTTT.

This clonotype was recorded many times. The chain employs TRBV5-6 and TRBJ1-3; D uncertain. This CDR3 region has 15 residues. Trimming shortened V by 3 bases and J by 4 bases, and 14 bases separated the two germline ends. The germline CDR1 and CDR2 sequences are SGHDT and YYEEEE. CDR3 protein: CASSYRTARGNTIYF. The CDR3 region has the DNA TGTGCCAGCAGCTATCGGACGGCCCGAGGAAACACCATATATTTT.